The 24 T cell receptor beta chains listed next were all sequenced from one sample in a study of T cells of healthy individuals. TCRdb re-derived calls from the 5' RACE reads in MiXCR, one entry per CDR3 protein. The sample has 95,000 to 100,000 distinct CDR3 sequences; 17% are singletons. Source of these receptors: a human donor in good health.

This clonotype came up a few times. The J gene is TRBJ2-3, the V gene TRBV7-2; TRBD2 agrees at 12 bases. Germline-derived CDR1 and CDR2 are SGHTA and FQGNSA. The CDR3 is made up of 17 amino acids. Unmatched junction bases numbered 7, after V lost 5 bases and J lost 1 base. The CDR3 spells CASSPRLAGARTDTQYF. The DNA for the CDR3 is TGTGCCAGCAGCCCGAGACTAGCGGGGGCACGCACAGATACGCAGTATTTT.

Only a few counts were recorded for this clonotype. The genes are TRBV20-1 and TRBJ2-1; TRBD2 agrees at 9 bases. Germline assignment: CDR1 DFQATT and CDR2 SNEGSKA (reference sequence). This CDR3 is built from 16 residues. The junction had 10 bases not matched to a gene; V was cut back by 2 bases and J by 5 bases. The CDR3 DNA follows: TGCAGTGCTAGAAGCTGGAGTAGCGGGAGAAACAATGAGCAGTTCTTC. This encodes CSARSWSSGRNNEQFF.

This clonotype was seen a handful of times. This chain joins TRBV10-2 and TRBJ2-7; D might be TRBD2 (5 bases). Germline CDR1 and CDR2: WSHSY and SAAADI. Trimming stripped 4 bases from V and 5 bases from J, with 9 bases between. The CDR3 contains 12 residues. DNA for the CDR3: TGCGCCAGCAGTGTGGACGGGGACGAGCAGTACTTC. Amino acids: CASSVDGDEQYF.

This chain connects TRBV2 to TRBJ1-2, with 8 bases lining up with TRBD1. Losses at the gene ends were 3 bases for V and 3 bases for J; bases not matched to a gene: 3. The CDR3 is made up of 14 amino acids. The germline gives CDR1 SNHLY, CDR2 FYNNEI. The CDR3 DNA is TGTGCCAGCAGTGAGGCGACAGGGGACTATGGCTACACCTTC. It encodes CASSEATGDYGYTF.

The chain couples TRBV10-2 to TRBJ1-4; D is undetermined. V lost 0 bases and J lost 4, with 18 bases in between. CDR1 WSHSY and CDR2 SAAADI come from the germline V gene. This CDR3 has 18 amino acids. Written as DNA, the CDR3 is TGCGCCAGCAGTGAGTCTAGGAAGGGTCAGCGACATAATGAAAAACTGTTTTTT. Translated: CASSESRKGQRHNEKLFF.

The table lists this clonotype with many counts. V and J are TRBV9 and TRBJ2-6; a possible D gene is TRBD2 (5 bases). This CDR3 comprises 16 residues. Between the trimmed V and J ends, which lost 3 bases and 0 bases, there was a span of 10 bases. Germline CDR1 is SGDLS and CDR2 is YYNGEE. The CDR3 DNA follows: TGTGCCAGCAGCGCGGACTCTAGCTCTGGGGCCAACGTCCTGACTTTC. Amino acids: CASSADSSSGANVLTF.

This clonotype was seen at least ten times. V usage is TRBV11-2 and J usage is TRBJ2-1; 8 nucleotides match TRBD2. V gave up 1 base and J gave up 7 bases; unmatched junction bases: 6. This CDR3 spans 15 amino acids. The germline gives CDR1 SGHAT, CDR2 FQNNGV. The chain's CDR3 is CASSLVRGGGNEQFF. CDR3 in DNA: TGTGCCAGCAGCTTAGTACGGGGGGGCGGGAATGAGCAGTTCTTC.

The rearrangement joins TRBV6-6 to TRBJ2-1, with TRBD1 as a possible D gene (5 bases). The CDR3 consists of 17 residues. Germline V gene sequence: CDR1 MNHNY, CDR2 SVGAGI (reference sequence). V lost 1 base and J lost 2, with 15 bases in between. CDR3 coding DNA: TGTGCCAGCAGTTACTTACAAACAGGTCTCCCCTACAATGAGCAGTTCTTC. It yields the protein CASSYLQTGLPYNEQFF.

This clonotype was recorded a few times. The V gene is TRBV28, the J gene TRBJ2-4; 10 positions match TRBD2. After removal of 2 bases from V and 9 bases from J, the junction contained 4 bases not matched to a gene. This CDR3 has 14 amino acids. Germline V gene data show CDR1 as MDHEN and CDR2 as SYDVKM. CDR3 nucleotide sequence: TGTGCCAGCAGTTTAACCAGCGGGGGGGGCATTCAGTACTTC. Translating gives CASSLTSGGGIQYF. Full variable domain (missing parts from reference TRBV28 and TRBJ2-4): DVKVTQSSRYLVKRTGEKVFLECVQDMDHENMFWYRQDPGLGLRLIYFSYDVKMKEKGDIPEGYSVSREKKERFSLILESASTNQTSMYLCASSLTSGGGIQYFGAGTRLSVL.

The V gene is TRBV7-3, the J gene TRBJ2-5; TRBD2 agrees at 15 bases. Germline trimming cut 5 bases from V and 6 bases from J; bases unmatched to any gene: 4. There are 15 residues in the CDR3. CDR1 SGHTA and CDR2 FQGTGA come from the germline V gene. CDR3 amino acids: CASSPGLAGGKTQYF. The DNA for the CDR3 is TGTGCCAGCAGCCCCGGACTAGCGGGGGGGAAGACCCAGTACTTC. Full variable domain (remainder filled in from reference TRBV7-3 and TRBJ2-5): GAGVSQTPSNKVTEKGKYVELRCDPISGHTALYWYRQSLGQGPEFLIYFQGTGAADDSGLPNDRFFAVRPEGSVSTLKIQRTERGDSAVYLCASSPGLAGGKTQYFGPGTRLLVL.

V is TRBV9 and J is TRBJ1-5; possible D gene TRBD1, 6 bases. Germline V gene lookup returns CDR1 SGDLS and CDR2 YYNGEE. The CDR3 sequence is 14 residues long. Trimming shortened V by 3 bases and J by 6 bases, and 13 bases separated the two germline ends. The CDR3 region has the DNA TGTGCCAGCAGCGCAGGGGTTGTGGGTCAGCCCCAGCATTTT. Its protein product is CASSAGVVGQPQHF.

This clonotype was seen at least ten times. The chain recombines TRBV20-1 with TRBJ2-1; 8 nucleotides align to TRBD2. Germline values: CDR1 DFQATT, CDR2 SNEGSKA (reference sequence). Trimming at V came to 6 bases and at J to 6 bases, leaving 13 bases not matched to a gene. CDR3 length: 15 amino acids. Here the CDR3 DNA reads TGCAGTGCCCCTAATCAGCGGGGGATAAGCAATGAGCAGTTCTTC. Translated: CSAPNQRGISNEQFF.

About this clonotype itself: A read error may explain this, as a much larger clone is one base away. The chain couples TRBV11-2 to TRBJ1-3, with D uncertain. Germline CDR1 is SGHAT and CDR2 is FQNNGV. This CDR3 contains 16 residues. V was cut by 0 bases and J by 4 bases, with 13 bases left in between. The CDR3 here is CASSLDPGVVGNTIYF. CDR3 bases: TGTGCCAGCAGCTTAGACCCCGGCGTGGTCGGAAACACCATATATTTT.

This clonotype has at least ten counts. The chain joins TRBV7-2 to TRBJ1-1, with no clear D. V was trimmed by 3 bases and J by 4 bases, leaving 12 bases between them. The CDR3 runs to 14 residues. Per the germline V gene, CDR1 is SGHTA and CDR2 is FQGNSA. The CDR3 is CASSFQTAATEAFF. The DNA for the CDR3 is TGTGCCAGCAGCTTTCAAACAGCGGCCACTGAAGCTTTCTTT.

The genes are TRBV10-3 and TRBJ2-5, with no clear D. Trimming left V 11 bases short and J 2 bases short, with 18 bases between. Germline CDR1 is ENHRY and CDR2 is SYGVKD. The CDR3 is 14 residues long. CDR3 bases: TGTGCCTGCAGCAACGGGTATGAACAAGAGACCCAGTACTTC. This gives the protein CACSNGYEQETQYF.

This clonotype has a count of ten or more. The chain recombines TRBV5-5 with TRBJ1-1; D remains unclear. Germline V lookup: CDR1 SGHKS, CDR2 YYEKEE (reference sequence). Trimming shortened V by 1 base and J by 0 bases, and 10 bases separated the two germline ends. The CDR3 is 15 residues long. The CDR3 coding sequence is TGTGCCAGCAGCTTGACACAGATTATGAACACTGAAGCTTTCTTT. Translated, it gives CASSLTQIMNTEAFF.

The rearrangement joins TRBV7-9 to TRBJ2-1; TRBD2 matches 10 bases. Germline CDR1 SEHNR, CDR2 FQNEAQ (reference sequence). There are 15 residues in the CDR3. Trimming cost V 5 bases and J 8 bases; bases outside gene matches: 9. The CDR3 is CASSRSSGGAHEQFF. CDR3 nucleotides: TGTGCCAGCAGCCGTTCCAGCGGGGGGGCACATGAGCAGTTCTTC.

The genes are TRBV20-1 and TRBJ2-5; D might be TRBD1 or TRBD2, each matching 6 bases. The germline V gene encodes CDR1 DFQATT and CDR2 SNEGSKA (reference sequence). V gave up 6 bases and J gave up 5 bases, with 16 bases separating them. This CDR3 contains 13 residues. CDR3: CSAHLGGGETQYF. Written as DNA, the CDR3 is TGCAGTGCCCACCTGGGGGGCGGGGAGACCCAGTACTTC.

This clonotype was picked up many times. In nucleotides, the CDR3 is TGTGCCAGTAGCAAACAGGGGTCTGGGGCCAACGTCCTGACTTTC. Amino acids: CASSKQGSGANVLTF. This rearrangement joins TRBV19 to TRBJ2-6, with 7 bases lining up with TRBD1. The V and J ends lost 6 bases and 1 base, in that order; junction bases with no gene match: 3. This CDR3 contains 15 residues. Germline V CDR1 and CDR2: LNHDA, SQIVND (reference sequence).

This clonotype was detected only a few times. The chain couples TRBV13 to TRBJ2-1; TRBD2 matches 8 bases. The length of the CDR3 is 13 residues. Germline CDR1 reads PRHDT; CDR2 reads FYEKMQ (reference sequence). V was clipped by 3 bases and J by 7 bases; unmatched bases: 2. CDR3 residues: CASSLPSGNEQFF. The CDR3 region has the DNA TGTGCCAGCAGCTTGCCTAGCGGGAATGAGCAGTTCTTC. Filled out from reference TRBV13 and TRBJ2-1, the complete variable domain reads AAGVIQSPRHLIKEKRETATLKCYPIPRHDTVYWYQQGPGQDPQFLISFYEKMQSDKGSIPDRFSAQQFSDYHSELNMSSLELGDSALYFCASSLPSGNEQFFGPGTRLTVL.

The chain links TRBV20-1 to TRBJ2-3, with D uncertain. Per germline, CDR1 DFQATT and CDR2 SNEGSKA (reference sequence). V lost 3 bases and J 0 bases, leaving 7 bases between the germline ends. This CDR3 region has 13 residues. For the CDR3, the DNA is TGCAGTGCTAGGGATACTAGCACAGATACGCAGTATTTT. Amino acid sequence: CSARDTSTDTQYF.

The rearrangement joins TRBV4-1 to TRBJ2-7; D may match TRBD1 or TRBD2 (5 bases each). Germline V CDR1 and CDR2: MGHRA, YSYEKL. The CDR3 is made up of 14 amino acids. The V gene lost 5 bases and the J gene lost 6 bases, with 17 bases spanning the gap. The CDR3: CASSIRDGAFEQYF. DNA for the CDR3: TGCGCCAGCAGCATCCGGGACGGGGCCTTCGAGCAGTACTTC.

The table lists this clonotype with a few counts. V is TRBV7-2 and J is TRBJ2-3; TRBD2 agrees at 9 bases. This CDR3 contains 18 residues. CDR1 SGHTA and CDR2 FQGNSA come from the germline V gene. V gave up 4 bases and J gave up 5 bases; unmatched junction bases: 16. DNA of the CDR3: TGTGCCAGCAGCTCGCTACAAAGACGGCGGGGGGGACAAGATACGCAGTATTTT. Encoded protein: CASSSLQRRRGGQDTQYF.

As DNA, the CDR3 is TGTGCCAGCAGTACCGCGAAACAGGGGTGGGGGTCCCTCCACTTT. Its protein product is CASSTAKQGWGSLHF. The chain couples TRBV27 to TRBJ1-6, with 7 bases lining up with TRBD1. Germline assignment: CDR1 MNHEY and CDR2 SMNVEV (reference sequence). There are 15 residues in the CDR3. The V gene end was trimmed by 5 bases and the J gene end by 14 bases; junction bases not matched to a gene: 15.